This TCR beta chain originates from a study of T-cell reconstitution after alpha-beta-depleted transplantation in children. The library targeted TCRbeta and was prepared with unique molecular identifiers. TCRdb re-analysed the PCR reads in MiXCR, keeping a single row per CDR3 protein. Among approximately 520,000 distinct CDR3 sequences listed, about an eighth were seen once. Broader study findings: T-cell counts and diversity at one year following transplant were attributed mainly to newly produced T cells. By about two months after transplant, alpha-beta T cells reportedly arose from several hundred graft clones that had expanded. Some patients owed their high day-60 TCRbeta diversity to surviving recipient T cells and thymic progenitors.

The CDR3 covers 17 residues. V was cut by 0 bases and J by 4 bases, with 18 bases left in between. Germline V gene data show CDR1 as MNHEY and CDR2 as SVGAGI. Notes on this clonotype: What it binds is not known.

This TCR was recovered from a female patient aged 2-10 years who had a stem cell transplant for aplastic anemia, so the T cells may come from the graft donor. The starting material was PBMCs, mostly from graft donor cells, obtained 180 days after TCRalphabeta/CD19-depleted stem cell transplant. This sequence joins TRBV6-5 and TRBJ2-5, with a possible D match to TRBD1 (6 bases). The CDR3 DNA is TGTGCCAGCAGTTACTCGATGGGTGGGGGCTTTGGAGAGACCCAGTACTTC. Translation gives CASSYSMGGGFGETQYF.